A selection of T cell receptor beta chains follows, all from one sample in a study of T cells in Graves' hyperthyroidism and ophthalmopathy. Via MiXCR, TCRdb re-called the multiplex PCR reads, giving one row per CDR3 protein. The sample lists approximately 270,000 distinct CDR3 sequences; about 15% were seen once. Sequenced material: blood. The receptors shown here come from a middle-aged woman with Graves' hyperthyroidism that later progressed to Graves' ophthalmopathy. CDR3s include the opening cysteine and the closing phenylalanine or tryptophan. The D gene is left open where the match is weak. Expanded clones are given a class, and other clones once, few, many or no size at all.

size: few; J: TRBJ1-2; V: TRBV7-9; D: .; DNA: TGTGCCAGCAGCTTAGGCCCCTCGGGGCGGCGAAGAGTATGGGGCTACACCTTC; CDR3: CASSLGPSGRRRVWGYTF
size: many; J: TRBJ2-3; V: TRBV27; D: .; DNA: TGTGCCAGCAGCAGCATAGCACGGGGCACAGATACGCAGTATTTT; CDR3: CASSSIARGTDTQYF
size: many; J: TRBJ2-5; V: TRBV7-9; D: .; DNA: TGTGCCAGCAGCTCTCGGAACCAAGAGACCCAGCACTTC; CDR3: CASSSRNQETQHF
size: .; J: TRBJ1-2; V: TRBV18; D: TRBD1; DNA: TGTGCCAGCTCACTAGAAAGGGGGCTTGGTAACTATGGCTACACCTTC; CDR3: CASSLERGLGNYGYTF
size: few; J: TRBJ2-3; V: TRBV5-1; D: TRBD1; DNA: TGCGCCAGCAGCAACCGGGACAGTGCCCCAGATACGCAGTATTTT; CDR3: CASSNRDSAPDTQYF
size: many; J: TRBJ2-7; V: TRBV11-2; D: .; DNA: TGTGCCAGCAGCTTAGTAAGGAAAGGGGTCGGGCGGCACGAGCAGTACTTC; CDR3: CASSLVRKGVGRHEQYF
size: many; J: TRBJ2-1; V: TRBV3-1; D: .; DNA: TGTGCCAGCAGCCAACCTGGACTGGGGAATGAGCAGTTCTTC; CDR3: CASSQPGLGNEQFF
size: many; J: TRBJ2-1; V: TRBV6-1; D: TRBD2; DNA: TGTGCCAGCAGTTTACTAGCGGCAAGCTCCTACAATGAGCAGTTCTTC; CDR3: CASSLLAASSYNEQFF
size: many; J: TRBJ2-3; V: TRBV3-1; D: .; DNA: TGTGCCAGCAGCCAAGTCGGAGGGGTTTGGGATACGCAGTATTTT; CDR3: CASSQVGGVWDTQYF
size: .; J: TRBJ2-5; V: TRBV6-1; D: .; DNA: TGTGCCAGTACAGGGTCAGCCGAGACCCAGTACTTC; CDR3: CASTGSAETQYF
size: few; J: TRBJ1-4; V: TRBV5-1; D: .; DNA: TGCGCCAGCAGCTTGGTTTCGGGCCTCCTTGCAACTAATGAAAAACTGTTTTTT; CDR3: CASSLVSGLLATNEKLFF
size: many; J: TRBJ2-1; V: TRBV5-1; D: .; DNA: TGCGCCAGTGCCCGGGACTCGACTTCGGGCAATGAGCAGTTCTTC; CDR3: CASARDSTSGNEQFF
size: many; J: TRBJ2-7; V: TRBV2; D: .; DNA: TGTGCCAGCAGCCTAGGGCTAGGTAACGAGCAGTACTTC; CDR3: CASSLGLGNEQYF
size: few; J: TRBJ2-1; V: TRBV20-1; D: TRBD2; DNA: TGCAGTGCCCCTACGCGCGGGAGGTTCAATGAGCAGTTCTTC; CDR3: CSAPTRGRFNEQFF
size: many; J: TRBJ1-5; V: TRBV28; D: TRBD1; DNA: TGTGCCAGCAGTTTCTTAGGGGGCGACCAGCCCCAGCATTTT; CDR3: CASSFLGGDQPQHF
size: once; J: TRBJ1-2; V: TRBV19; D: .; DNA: TGTGCCAGTAACGCACCGGGCTATGGCTACACCTTC; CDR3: CASNAPGYGYTF
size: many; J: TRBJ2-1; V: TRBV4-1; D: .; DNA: TGCGCCAGCAGCCAAGTCGGCTTCTACAATGAGCAGTTCTTC; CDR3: CASSQVGFYNEQFF
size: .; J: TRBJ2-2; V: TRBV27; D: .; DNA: TGTGCCAGCAGGAACAGGGAAACCGGGGAGCTGTTTTTT; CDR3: CASRNRETGELFF
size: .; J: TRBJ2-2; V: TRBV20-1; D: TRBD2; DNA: TGCAGTGCTCTCTTAGCGGGAGGGACCGGGGAGCTGTTTTTT; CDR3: CSALLAGGTGELFF
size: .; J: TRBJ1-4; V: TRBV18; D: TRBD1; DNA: TGTGCCACCCAGGCGGACAGGGGGCGTGAAAAACTGTTTTTT; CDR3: CATQADRGREKLFF
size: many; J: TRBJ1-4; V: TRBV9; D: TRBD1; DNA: TGTGCCAGCAGCGCATCCGGGACAGAAAATGAAAAACTGTTTTTT; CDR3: CASSASGTENEKLFF
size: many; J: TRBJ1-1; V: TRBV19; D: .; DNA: TGTGCCAGTAGTATAGGACTCCCGACGGGGATTGGGACTGAAGCTTTCTTT; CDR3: CASSIGLPTGIGTEAFF
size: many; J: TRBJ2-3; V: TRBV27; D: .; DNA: TGTGCCAGCAGTCCTGGACCGCTCCTCGCCACAGATACGCAGTATTTT; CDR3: CASSPGPLLATDTQYF
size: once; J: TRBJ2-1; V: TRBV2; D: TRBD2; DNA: TGTGCCAGCAGTGAAGGGGGACTAGCGGGAGGACATGAGCAGTTCTTC; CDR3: CASSEGGLAGGHEQFF
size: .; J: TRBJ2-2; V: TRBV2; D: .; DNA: TGTGCCAGCAGTGAAGTTAGACAGGGAGGCACCGGGGAGCTGTTTTTT; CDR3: CASSEVRQGGTGELFF
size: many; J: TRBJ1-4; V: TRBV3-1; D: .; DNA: TGTGCCAGCAGCCAAGGGCGTTGGGGTCGTGGTAATGAAAAACTGTTTTTT; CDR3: CASSQGRWGRGNEKLFF
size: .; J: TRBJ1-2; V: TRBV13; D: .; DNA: TGTGCCAGCAGCTTAGTTAGTAATCGGGGCTATGGCTACACCTTC; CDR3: CASSLVSNRGYGYTF
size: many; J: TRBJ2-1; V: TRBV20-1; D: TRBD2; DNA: TGCAGCGGAGCGGGAGGTAAGGACTACAATGAGCAGTTCTTC; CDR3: CSGAGGKDYNEQFF
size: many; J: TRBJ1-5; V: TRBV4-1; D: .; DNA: TGCGCCAGCAGCCAACCCACCGGGACGGGAGGGCATCAGCCCCAGCATTTT; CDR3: CASSQPTGTGGHQPQHF
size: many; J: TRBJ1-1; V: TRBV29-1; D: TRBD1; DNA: TGCAGCGTTCTCCCTCGGGACAGCGCTTTCTTT; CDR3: CSVLPRDSAFF
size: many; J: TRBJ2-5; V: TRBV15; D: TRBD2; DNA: TGTGCCACCAGCAGGGCGACTAGCGGGAGTGGAGAGACCCAGTACTTC; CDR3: CATSRATSGSGETQYF
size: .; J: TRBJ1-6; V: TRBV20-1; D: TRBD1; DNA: TGCAGTGCTACGGACAGGGTTTCACCCCTCCACTTT; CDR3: CSATDRVSPLHF